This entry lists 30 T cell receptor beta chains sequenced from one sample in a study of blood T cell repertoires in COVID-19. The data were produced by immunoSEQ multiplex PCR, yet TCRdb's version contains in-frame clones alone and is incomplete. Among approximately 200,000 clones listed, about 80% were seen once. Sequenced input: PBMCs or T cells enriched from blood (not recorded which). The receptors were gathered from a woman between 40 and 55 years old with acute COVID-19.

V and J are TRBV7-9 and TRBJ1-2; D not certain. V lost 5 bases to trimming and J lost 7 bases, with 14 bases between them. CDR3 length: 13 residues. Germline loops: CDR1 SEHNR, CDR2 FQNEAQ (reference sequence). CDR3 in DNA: TGTGCCAGCAGCGTGACAATTACTGGTGGCTACACCTTC. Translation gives CASSVTITGGYTF.

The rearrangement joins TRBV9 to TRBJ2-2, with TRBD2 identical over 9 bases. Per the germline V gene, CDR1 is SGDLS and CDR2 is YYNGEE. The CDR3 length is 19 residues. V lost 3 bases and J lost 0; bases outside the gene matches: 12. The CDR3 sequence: CASSAHWGAGGTNTGELFF. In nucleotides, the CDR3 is TGTGCCAGCAGCGCCCACTGGGGGGCGGGGGGGACGAACACCGGGGAGCTGTTTTTT.

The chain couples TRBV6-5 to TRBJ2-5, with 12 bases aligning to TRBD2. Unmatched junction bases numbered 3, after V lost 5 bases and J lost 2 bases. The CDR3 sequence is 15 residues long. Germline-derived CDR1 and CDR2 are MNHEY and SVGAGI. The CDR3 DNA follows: TGTGCCAGCAGTCCGACTAGCGGGGGTCAAGAGACCCAGTACTTC. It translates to CASSPTSGGQETQYF.

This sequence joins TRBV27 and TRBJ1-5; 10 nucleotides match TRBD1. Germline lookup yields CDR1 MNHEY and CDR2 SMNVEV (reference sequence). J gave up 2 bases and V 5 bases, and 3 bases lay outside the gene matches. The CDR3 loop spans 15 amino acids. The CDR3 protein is CASSDRGLGNQPQHF. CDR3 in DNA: TGTGCCAGCAGTGACAGGGGGCTGGGCAATCAGCCCCAGCATTTT.

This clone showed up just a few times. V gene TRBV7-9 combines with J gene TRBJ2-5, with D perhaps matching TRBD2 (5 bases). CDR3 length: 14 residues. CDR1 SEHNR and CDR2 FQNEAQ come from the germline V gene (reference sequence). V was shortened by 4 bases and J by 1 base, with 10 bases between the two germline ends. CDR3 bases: TGTGCCAGCAGCTCTACCCGGGGCCAAGAGACCCAGTACTTC. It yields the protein CASSSTRGQETQYF.

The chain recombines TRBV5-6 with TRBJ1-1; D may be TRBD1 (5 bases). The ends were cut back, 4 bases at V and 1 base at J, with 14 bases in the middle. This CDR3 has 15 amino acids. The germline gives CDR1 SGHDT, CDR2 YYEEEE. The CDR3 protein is CASSEVGVGNTEAFF. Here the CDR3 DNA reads TGTGCCAGCAGCGAGGTAGGGGTGGGGAACACTGAAGCTTTCTTT.

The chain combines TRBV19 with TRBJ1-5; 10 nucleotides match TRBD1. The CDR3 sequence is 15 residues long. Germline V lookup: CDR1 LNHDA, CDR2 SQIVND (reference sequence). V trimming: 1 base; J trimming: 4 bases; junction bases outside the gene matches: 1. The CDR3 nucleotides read TGTGCCAGTAGTATAGGGGACAGGGGAAATCAGCCCCAGCATTTT. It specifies CASSIGDRGNQPQHF.

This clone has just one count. CDR3 DNA sequence: TGTGCCAGCAGCTTTACCGGCGCGGTAGCAGATACGCAGTATTTT. Amino acid sequence: CASSFTGAVADTQYF. The chain carries TRBV11-3 and TRBJ2-3; no reliable D call. Germline V gives CDR1 SGHNT, CDR2 YENEEA. Deletions cut 3 bases from V and 4 bases from J, with 14 bases between. The CDR3 loop spans 15 amino acids.

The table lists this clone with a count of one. The CDR3 DNA reads TGTGCCAGCAGCAAAGCGGGGGGGCAAGAGACCCAGTACTTC. The encoded protein is CASSKAGGQETQYF. The V and J genes are TRBV7-9 and TRBJ2-5, with 10 bases that match TRBD2. Germline V gene lookup returns CDR1 SEHNR and CDR2 FQNEAQ (reference sequence). The CDR3 runs to 14 residues. The V gene end was trimmed by 5 bases and the J gene end by 2 bases; junction bases not matched to a gene: 2.

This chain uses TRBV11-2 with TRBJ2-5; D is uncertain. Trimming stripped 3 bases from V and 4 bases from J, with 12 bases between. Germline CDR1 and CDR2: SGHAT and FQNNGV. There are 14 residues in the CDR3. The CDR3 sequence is CASSLLPGRETQYF. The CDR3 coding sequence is TGTGCCAGCAGCTTGTTACCCGGTAGAGAGACCCAGTACTTC.

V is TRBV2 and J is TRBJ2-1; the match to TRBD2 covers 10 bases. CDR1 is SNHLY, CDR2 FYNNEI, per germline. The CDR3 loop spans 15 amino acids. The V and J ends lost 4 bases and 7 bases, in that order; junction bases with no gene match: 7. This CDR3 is CASSAASGGWNEQFF. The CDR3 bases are TGTGCCAGCAGTGCGGCTAGCGGGGGATGGAATGAGCAGTTCTTC.

DNA of the CDR3: TGTGCCAGCAGCCTAGCGGGGGGTCAAGAGACCCAGTACTTC. This translates into CASSLAGGQETQYF. This sequence joins TRBV5-4 and TRBJ2-5; 11 bases align to TRBD2. V lost 4 bases and J lost 2; bases outside the gene matches: 1. CDR1 and CDR2 (germline): SGHNT, YYREEE (reference sequence). This CDR3 has 14 amino acids.

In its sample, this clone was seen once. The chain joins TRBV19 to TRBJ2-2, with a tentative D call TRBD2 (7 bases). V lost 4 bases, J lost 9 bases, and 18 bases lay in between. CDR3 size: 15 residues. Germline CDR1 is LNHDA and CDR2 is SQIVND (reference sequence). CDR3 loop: CASSTRGAGHRELFF. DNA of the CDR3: TGTGCCAGTAGTACTCGGGGGGCCGGACACCGGGAGCTGTTTTTT.

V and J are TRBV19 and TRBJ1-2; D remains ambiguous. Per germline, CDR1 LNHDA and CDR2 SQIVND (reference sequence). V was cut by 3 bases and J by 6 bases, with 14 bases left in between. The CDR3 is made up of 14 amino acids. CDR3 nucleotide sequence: TGTGCCAGTAGTATTGTCGGCAGGTCGGATGGCTACACCTTC. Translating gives CASSIVGRSDGYTF.

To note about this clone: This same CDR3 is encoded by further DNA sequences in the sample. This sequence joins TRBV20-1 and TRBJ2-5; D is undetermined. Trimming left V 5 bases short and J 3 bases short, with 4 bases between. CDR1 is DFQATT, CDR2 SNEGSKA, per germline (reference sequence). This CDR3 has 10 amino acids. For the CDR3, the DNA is TGCAGTGCTCTCGAAGAGACCCAGTACTTC. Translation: CSALEETQYF.

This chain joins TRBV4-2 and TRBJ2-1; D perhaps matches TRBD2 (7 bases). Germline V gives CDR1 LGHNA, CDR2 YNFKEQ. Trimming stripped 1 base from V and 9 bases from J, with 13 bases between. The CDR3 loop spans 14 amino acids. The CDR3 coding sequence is TGTGCCAGCAGCCAAGGAGGCGGGGGCCTTGAGCAGTTCTTC. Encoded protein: CASSQGGGGLEQFF.

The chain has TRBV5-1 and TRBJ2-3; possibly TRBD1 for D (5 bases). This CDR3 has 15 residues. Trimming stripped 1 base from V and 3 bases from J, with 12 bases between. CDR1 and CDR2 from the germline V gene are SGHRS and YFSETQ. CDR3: CASSLSTAGTDTQYF. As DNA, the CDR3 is TGCGCCAGCAGCTTGTCGACAGCAGGAACAGATACGCAGTATTTT.

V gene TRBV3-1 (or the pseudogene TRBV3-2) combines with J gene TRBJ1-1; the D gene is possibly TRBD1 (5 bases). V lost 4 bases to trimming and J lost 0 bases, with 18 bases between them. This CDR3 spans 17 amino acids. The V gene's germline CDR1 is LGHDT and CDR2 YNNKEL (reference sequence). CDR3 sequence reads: CASSPPPRVGVNTEAFF. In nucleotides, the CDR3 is TGTGCCAGCAGCCCTCCCCCCAGGGTTGGAGTGAACACTGAAGCTTTCTTT.

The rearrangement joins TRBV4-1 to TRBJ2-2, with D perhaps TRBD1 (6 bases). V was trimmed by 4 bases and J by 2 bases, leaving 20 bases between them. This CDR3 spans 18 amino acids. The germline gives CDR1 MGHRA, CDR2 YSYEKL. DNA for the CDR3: TGCGCCAGCAGCCTCCCCCCAATTGGGACACCCAACACCGGGGAGCTGTTTTTT. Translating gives CASSLPPIGTPNTGELFF.

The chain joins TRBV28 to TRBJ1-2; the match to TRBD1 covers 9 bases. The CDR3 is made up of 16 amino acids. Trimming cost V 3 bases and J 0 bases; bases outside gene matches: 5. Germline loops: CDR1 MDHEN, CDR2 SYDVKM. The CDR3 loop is CASSLGGQGANYGYTF. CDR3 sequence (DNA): TGTGCCAGCAGTTTGGGGGGACAGGGCGCTAACTATGGCTACACCTTC.

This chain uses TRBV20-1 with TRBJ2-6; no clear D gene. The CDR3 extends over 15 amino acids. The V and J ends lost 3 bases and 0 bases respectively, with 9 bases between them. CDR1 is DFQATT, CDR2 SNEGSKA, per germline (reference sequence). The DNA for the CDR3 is TGCAGTGCTAGTCCCTCGCGCTCTGGGGCCAACGTCCTGACTTTC. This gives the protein CSASPSRSGANVLTF.

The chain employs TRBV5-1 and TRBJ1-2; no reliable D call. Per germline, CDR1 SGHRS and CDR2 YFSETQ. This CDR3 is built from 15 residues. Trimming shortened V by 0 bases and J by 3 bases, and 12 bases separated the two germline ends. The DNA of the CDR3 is TGCGCCAGCAGCTTGGAGTGGGGAGTTGACTATGGCTACACCTTC. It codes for CASSLEWGVDYGYTF.

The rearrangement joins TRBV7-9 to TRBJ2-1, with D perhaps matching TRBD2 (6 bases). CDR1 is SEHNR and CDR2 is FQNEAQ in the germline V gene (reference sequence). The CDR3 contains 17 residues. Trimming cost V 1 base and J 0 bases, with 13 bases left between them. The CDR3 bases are TGTGCCAGCAGCTTAGGGTTTATGGGGGGCTCCTACAATGAGCAGTTCTTC. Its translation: CASSLGFMGGSYNEQFF.

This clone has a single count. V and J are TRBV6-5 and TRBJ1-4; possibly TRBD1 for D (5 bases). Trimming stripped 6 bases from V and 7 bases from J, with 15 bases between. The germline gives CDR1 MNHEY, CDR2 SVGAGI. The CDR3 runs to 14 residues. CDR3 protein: CASSYQGLLEKLFF. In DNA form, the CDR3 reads TGTGCCAGCAGCTATCAGGGCCTCCTTGAAAAACTGTTTTTT.

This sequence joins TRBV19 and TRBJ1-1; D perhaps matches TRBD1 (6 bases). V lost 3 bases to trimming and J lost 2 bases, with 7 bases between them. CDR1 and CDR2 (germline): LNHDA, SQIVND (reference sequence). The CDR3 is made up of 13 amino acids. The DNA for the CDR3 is TGTGCCAGTAGTATGGGGGCAAACACTGAAGCTTTCTTT. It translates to CASSMGANTEAFF.

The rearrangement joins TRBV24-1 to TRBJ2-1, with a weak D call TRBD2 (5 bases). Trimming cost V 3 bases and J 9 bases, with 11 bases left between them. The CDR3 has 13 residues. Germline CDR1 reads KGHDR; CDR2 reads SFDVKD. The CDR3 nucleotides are TGTGCCACCAGTGATACGGCACGGGGTGAGCAGTTCTTC. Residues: CATSDTARGEQFF.

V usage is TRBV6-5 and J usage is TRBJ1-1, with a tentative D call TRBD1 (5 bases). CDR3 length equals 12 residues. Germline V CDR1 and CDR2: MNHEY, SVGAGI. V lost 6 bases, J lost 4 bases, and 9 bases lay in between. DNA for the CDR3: TGTGCCAGCAGAAGGAGGGGCACTGAAGCTTTCTTT. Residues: CASRRRGTEAFF.

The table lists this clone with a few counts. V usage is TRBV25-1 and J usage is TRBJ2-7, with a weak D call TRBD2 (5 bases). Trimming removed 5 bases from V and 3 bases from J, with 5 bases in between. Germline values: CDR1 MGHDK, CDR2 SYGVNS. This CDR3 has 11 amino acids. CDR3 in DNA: TGTGCCAGCAGTCGGGGCTACGAGCAGTACTTC. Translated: CASSRGYEQYF.

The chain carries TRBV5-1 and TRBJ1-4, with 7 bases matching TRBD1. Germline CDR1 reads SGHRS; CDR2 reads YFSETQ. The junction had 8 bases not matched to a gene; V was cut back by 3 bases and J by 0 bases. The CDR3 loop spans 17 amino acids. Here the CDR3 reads CASSSAGTAATNEKLFF. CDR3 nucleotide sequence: TGCGCCAGCAGCTCAGCCGGGACAGCTGCAACTAATGAAAAACTGTTTTTT.

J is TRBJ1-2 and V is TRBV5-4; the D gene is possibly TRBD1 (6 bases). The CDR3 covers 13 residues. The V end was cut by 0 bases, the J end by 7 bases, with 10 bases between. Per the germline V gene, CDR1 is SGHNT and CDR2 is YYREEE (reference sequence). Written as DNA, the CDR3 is TGTGCCAGCAGCTTGGTCGGGGGGCCTGGCTACACCTTC. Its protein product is CASSLVGGPGYTF.